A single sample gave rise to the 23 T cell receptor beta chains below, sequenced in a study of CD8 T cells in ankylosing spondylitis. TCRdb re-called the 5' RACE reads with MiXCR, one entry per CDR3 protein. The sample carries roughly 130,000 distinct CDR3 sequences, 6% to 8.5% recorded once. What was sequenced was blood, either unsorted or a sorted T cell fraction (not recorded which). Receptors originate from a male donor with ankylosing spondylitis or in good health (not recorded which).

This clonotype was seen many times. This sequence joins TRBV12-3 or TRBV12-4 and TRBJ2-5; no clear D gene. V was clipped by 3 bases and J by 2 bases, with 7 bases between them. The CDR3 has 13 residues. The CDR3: CASSLSRQETQYF. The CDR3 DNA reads TGTGCCAGCAGTTTGAGTCGGCAAGAGACCCAGTACTTC.

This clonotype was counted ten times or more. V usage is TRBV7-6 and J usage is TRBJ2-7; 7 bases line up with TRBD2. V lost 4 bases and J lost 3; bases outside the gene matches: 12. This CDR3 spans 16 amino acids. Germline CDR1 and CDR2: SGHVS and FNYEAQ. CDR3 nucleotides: TGTGCCAGCAGCTCACACCCTAGCGGAGGGCTCTACGAGCAGTACTTC. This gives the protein CASSSHPSGGLYEQYF.

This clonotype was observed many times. The CDR3 spells CSVEDHRGTEAFF. The CDR3 DNA is TGCAGCGTTGAGGACCATCGGGGAACTGAAGCTTTCTTT. V is TRBV29-1 and J is TRBJ1-1; D unresolved. Between the trimmed V and J ends, which lost 3 bases and 5 bases, there was a span of 13 bases. Per the germline V gene, CDR1 is SQVTM and CDR2 is ANQGSEA. The CDR3 sequence is 13 residues long. Full variable domain (rest looked up from reference TRBV29-1 and TRBJ1-1): SAVISQKPSRDICQRGTSLTIQCQVDSQVTMMFWYRQQPGQSLTLIATANQGSEATYESGFVIDKFPISRPNLTFSTLTVSNMSPEDSSIYLCSVEDHRGTEAFFGQGTRLTVV.

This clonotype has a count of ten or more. The CDR3 is CSARDFQGSLNGYTF. Written as DNA, the CDR3 is TGCAGTGCTAGAGATTTTCAGGGTTCTCTAAATGGCTACACCTTC. This chain uses TRBV20-1 with TRBJ1-2; possibly TRBD1 for D (5 bases). The V gene lost 0 bases and the J gene lost 6 bases, with 17 bases spanning the gap. This CDR3 has 15 residues. The germline V gene encodes CDR1 DFQATT and CDR2 SNEGSKA (reference sequence).

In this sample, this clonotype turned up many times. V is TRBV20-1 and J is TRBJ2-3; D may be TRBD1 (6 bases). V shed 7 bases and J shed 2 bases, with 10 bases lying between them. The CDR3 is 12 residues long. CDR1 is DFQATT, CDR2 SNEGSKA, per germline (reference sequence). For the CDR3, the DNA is TGCAGTGGTGAGGGGGTCACAGATACGCAGTATTTT. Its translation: CSGEGVTDTQYF.

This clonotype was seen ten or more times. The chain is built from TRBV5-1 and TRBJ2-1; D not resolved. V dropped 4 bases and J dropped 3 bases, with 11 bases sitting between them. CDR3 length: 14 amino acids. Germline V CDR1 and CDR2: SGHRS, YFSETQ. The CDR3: CASSAEALYNEQFF. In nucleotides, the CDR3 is TGCGCCAGCAGCGCCGAGGCTCTCTACAATGAGCAGTTCTTC.

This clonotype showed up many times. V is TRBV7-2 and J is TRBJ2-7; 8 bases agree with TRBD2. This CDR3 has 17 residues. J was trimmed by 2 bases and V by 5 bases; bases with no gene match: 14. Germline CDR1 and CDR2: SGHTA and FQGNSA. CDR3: CASSPSAGGASPYEQYF. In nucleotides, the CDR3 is TGTGCCAGCAGCCCTTCCGCGGGGGGCGCATCTCCCTACGAGCAGTACTTC.

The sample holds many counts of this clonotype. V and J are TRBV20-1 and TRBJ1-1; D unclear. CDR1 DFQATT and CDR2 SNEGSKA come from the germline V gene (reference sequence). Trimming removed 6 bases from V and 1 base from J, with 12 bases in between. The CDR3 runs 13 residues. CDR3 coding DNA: TGCAGTGCGATCATCACGGGGAACACTGAAGCTTTCTTT. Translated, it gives CSAIITGNTEAFF.

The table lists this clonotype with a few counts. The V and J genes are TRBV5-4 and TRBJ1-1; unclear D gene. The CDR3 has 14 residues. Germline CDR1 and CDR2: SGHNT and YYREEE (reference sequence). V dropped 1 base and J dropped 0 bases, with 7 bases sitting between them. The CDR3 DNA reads TGTGCCAGCAGCTTGCCAGCCATGAACACTGAAGCTTTCTTT. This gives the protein CASSLPAMNTEAFF.

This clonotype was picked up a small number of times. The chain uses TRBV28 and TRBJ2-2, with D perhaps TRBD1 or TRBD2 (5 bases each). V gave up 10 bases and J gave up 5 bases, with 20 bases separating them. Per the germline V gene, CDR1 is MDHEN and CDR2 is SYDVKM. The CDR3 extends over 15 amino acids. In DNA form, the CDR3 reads TGTGCCACCGATCCACGGGGCATAGAAACCGGGGAGCTGTTTTTT. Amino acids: CATDPRGIETGELFF.

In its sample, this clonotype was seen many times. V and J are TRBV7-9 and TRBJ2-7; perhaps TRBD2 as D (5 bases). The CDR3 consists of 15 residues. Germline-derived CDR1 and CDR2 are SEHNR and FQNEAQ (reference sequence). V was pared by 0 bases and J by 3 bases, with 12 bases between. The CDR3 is CASSLALSGGYEQYF. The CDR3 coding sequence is TGTGCCAGCAGCTTAGCCTTGAGCGGAGGCTACGAGCAGTACTTC.

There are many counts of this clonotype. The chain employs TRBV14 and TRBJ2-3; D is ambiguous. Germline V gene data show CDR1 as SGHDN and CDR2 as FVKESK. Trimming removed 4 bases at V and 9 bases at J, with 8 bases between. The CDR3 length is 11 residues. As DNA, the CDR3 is TGTGCCAGCAGCCCAGACCGGACGCAGTATTTT. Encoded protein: CASSPDRTQYF.

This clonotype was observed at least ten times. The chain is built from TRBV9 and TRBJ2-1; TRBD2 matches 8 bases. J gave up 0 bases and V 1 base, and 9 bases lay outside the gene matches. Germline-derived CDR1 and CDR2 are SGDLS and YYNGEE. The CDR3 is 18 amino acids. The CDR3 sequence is CASSVSIAGTLSYNEQFF. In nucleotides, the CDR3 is TGTGCCAGCAGCGTATCAATAGCGGGGACCCTCTCCTACAATGAGCAGTTCTTC.

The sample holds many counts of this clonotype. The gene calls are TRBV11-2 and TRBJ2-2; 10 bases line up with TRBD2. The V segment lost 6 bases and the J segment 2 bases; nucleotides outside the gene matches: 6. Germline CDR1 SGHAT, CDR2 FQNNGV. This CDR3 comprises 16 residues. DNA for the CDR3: TGTGCCAGCAGATTGCTAGCGGGAGATAACACCGGGGAGCTGTTTTTT. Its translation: CASRLLAGDNTGELFF.

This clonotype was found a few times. The CDR3: CSVGPGGTDAVNTEAFF. The CDR3 bases are TGCAGCGTTGGGCCAGGGGGCACCGACGCGGTGAACACTGAAGCTTTCTTT. The chain links TRBV29-1 to TRBJ1-1, with 8 positions matching TRBD1. V shed 4 bases and J 0 bases; nucleotides not matched to a gene: 13. CDR3 length: 17 residues. The germline CDR1 and CDR2 sequences are SQVTM and ANQGSEA.

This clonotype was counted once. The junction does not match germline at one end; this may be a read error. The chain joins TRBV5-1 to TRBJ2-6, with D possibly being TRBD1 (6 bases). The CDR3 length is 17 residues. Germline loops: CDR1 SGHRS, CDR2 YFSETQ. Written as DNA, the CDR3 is TGCGCCAGCAGCCCGTCCCGGGACAACCCTGGGGCCTACGTCCTGACTTTC. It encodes CASSPSRDNPGAYVLTF.

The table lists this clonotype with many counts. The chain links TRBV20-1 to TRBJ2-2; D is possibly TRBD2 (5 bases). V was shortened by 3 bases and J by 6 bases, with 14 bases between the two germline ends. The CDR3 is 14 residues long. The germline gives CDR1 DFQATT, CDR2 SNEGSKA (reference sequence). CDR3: CSASRSAAAGELFF. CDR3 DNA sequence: TGCAGTGCTAGTAGGTCGGCAGCGGCCGGGGAGCTGTTTTTT.

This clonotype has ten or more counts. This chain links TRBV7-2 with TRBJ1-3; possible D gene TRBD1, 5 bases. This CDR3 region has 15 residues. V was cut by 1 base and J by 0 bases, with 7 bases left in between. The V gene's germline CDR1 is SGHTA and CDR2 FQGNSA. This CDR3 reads CASSLGGDSGNTIYF. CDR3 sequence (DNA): TGTGCCAGCAGCTTAGGGGGGGACTCTGGAAACACCATATATTTT. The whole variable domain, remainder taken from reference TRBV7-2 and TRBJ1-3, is GAGVSQSPSNKVTEKGKDVELRCDPISGHTALYWYRQSLGQGLEFLIYFQGNSAPDKSGLPSDRFSAERTGGSVSTLTIQRTQQEDSAVYLCASSLGGDSGNTIYFGEGSWLTVV.

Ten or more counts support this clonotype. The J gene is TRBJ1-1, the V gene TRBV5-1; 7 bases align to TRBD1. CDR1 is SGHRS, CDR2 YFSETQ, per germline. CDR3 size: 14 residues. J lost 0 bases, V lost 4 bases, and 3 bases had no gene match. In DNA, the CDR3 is TGCGCCAGCAGCACGGGACAGATGAACACTGAAGCTTTCTTT. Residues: CASSTGQMNTEAFF.

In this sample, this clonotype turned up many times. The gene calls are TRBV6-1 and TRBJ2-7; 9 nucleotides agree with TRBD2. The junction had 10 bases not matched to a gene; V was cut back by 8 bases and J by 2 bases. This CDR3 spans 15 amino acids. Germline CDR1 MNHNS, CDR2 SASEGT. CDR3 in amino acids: CASRNLAGLPYEQYF. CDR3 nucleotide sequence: TGTGCCAGCCGGAATCTAGCGGGACTCCCCTACGAGCAGTACTTC.

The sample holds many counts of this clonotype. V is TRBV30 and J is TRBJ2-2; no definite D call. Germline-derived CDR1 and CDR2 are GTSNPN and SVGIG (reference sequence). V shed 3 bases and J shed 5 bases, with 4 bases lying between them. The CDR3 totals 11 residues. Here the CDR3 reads CAWRGTGELFF. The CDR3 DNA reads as TGTGCCTGGAGGGGGACCGGGGAGCTGTTTTTT.

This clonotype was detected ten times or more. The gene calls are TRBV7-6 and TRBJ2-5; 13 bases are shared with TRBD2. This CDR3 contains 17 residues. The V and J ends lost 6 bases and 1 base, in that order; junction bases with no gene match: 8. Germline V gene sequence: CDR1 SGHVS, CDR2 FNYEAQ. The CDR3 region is CASSFLGLAGSQETQYF. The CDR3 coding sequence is TGTGCCAGCAGTTTTTTGGGACTAGCGGGGTCCCAAGAGACCCAGTACTTC.

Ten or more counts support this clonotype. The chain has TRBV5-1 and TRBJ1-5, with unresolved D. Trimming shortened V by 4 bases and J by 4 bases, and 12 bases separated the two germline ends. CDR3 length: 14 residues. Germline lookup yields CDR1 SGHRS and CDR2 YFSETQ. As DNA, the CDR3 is TGCGCCAGCAGCGGGAGGCCTCCTAATCAGCCCCAGCATTTT. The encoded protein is CASSGRPPNQPQHF.